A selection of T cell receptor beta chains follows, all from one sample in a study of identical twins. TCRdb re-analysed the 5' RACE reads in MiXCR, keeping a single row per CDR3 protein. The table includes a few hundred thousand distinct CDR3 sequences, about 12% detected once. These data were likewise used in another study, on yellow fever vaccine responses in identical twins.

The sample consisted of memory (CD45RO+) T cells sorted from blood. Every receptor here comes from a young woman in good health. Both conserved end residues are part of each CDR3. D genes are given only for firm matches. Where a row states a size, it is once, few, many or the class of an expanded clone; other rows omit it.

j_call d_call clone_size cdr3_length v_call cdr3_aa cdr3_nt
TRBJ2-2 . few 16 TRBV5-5 CASSLTRFTPGGELFF TGTGCCAGCAGCTTGACCCGTTTTACCCCGGGAGGGGAGCTGTTTTTT
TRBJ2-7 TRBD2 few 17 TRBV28 CASSRLAGGRSSYEQYF TGTGCCAGCAGTCGACTAGCGGGGGGGCGAAGCTCCTACGAGCAGTACTTC
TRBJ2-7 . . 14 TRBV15 CATSRHRASYEQYF TGTGCCACCAGCAGACACAGGGCCTCCTACGAGCAGTACTTC
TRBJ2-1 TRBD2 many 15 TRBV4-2 CASSQDSGGYNEQFF TGTGCCAGCAGCCAAGATAGCGGGGGTTACAATGAGCAGTTCTTC
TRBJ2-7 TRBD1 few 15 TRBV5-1 CASSLVQGDSYEQYF TGCGCCAGCAGCTTGGTTCAGGGGGACTCCTACGAGCAGTACTTC
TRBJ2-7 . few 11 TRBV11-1 CASSMDYEQYF TGTGCCAGCAGCATGGACTACGAGCAGTACTTC
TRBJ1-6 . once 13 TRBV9 CASSVEGNSPLHF TGTGCCAGCAGCGTAGAAGGCAATTCACCCCTCCACTTT
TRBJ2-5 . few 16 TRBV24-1 CATSEQSDSYQETQYF TGTGCCACCAGTGAACAGTCGGACAGCTATCAAGAGACCCAGTACTTC
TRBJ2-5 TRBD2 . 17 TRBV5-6 CASSYRTSGRVRETQYF TGTGCCAGCAGCTACAGGACTAGCGGGAGGGTCAGGGAGACCCAGTACTTC
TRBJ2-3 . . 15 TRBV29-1 CSVDRDKGTTDTQYF TGCAGCGTTGACCGGGACAAGGGAACCACAGATACGCAGTATTTT
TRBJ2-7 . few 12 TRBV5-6 CASSLAKGEQYF TGTGCCAGCAGCTTGGCGAAGGGGGAGCAGTACTTC
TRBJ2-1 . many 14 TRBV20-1 CSASPVINYNEQFF TGCAGTGCTAGTCCAGTAATAAACTACAATGAGCAGTTCTTC
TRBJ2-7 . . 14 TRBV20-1 CSARPPGAGYEQYF TGCAGTGCTAGACCTCCAGGGGCCGGCTACGAGCAGTACTTC
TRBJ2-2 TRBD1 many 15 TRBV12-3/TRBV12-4 CASTSGTASTGELFF TGTGCCAGCACCTCCGGGACAGCCTCCACCGGGGAGCTGTTTTTT
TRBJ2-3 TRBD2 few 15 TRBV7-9 CASRGEAGDTDTQYF TGTGCCAGCAGGGGAGAAGCGGGAGACACAGATACGCAGTATTTT
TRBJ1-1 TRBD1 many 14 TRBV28 CASRQGSGNTEAFF TGTGCCAGCAGACAGGGGTCGGGGAACACTGAAGCTTTCTTT
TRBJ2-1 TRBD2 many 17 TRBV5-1 CASPGLAVLSSYNEQFF TGCGCCAGCCCGGGACTAGCGGTTTTGAGCTCCTACAATGAGCAGTTCTTC
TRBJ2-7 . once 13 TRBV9 CASSVMGASEQYF TGTGCCAGCAGCGTAATGGGGGCGAGCGAGCAGTACTTC
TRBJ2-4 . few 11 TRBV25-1 CASSELNIQYF TGTGCCAGCAGTGAATTAAACATTCAGTACTTC
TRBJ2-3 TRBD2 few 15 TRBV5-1 CASSFLAGARDTQYF TGCGCCAGCAGCTTCCTAGCGGGGGCTAGGGATACGCAGTATTTT
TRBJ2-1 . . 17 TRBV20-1 CSASDQMSPGRRQEQFF TGCAGTGCTAGCGACCAGATGTCGCCCGGGAGACGGCAAGAGCAGTTCTTC
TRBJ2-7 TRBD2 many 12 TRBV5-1 CASNSGTYEQYF TGCGCCAGCAATAGCGGGACCTACGAGCAGTACTTC
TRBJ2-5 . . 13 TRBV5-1 CASRAGTSETQYF TGCGCCAGCAGGGCAGGAACGTCAGAGACCCAGTACTTC
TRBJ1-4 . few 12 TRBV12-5 CARHNRAPKLFF TGTGCTAGACACAACAGGGCCCCGAAACTGTTTTTT
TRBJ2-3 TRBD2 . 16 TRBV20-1 CSPLGTSGLVTDTQYF TGCAGTCCATTAGGGACTAGCGGTTTGGTGACAGATACGCAGTATTTT
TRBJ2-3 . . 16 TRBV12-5 CASGLVLGGEADTQYF TGTGCTAGTGGTTTGGTACTAGGAGGGGAGGCAGATACGCAGTATTTT
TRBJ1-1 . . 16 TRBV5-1 CASSSGSNRVNTEAFF TGCGCCAGCAGCTCGGGCTCGAACAGGGTTAACACTGAAGCTTTCTTT
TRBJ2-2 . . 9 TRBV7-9 CASSRELFF TGTGCCAGCAGCCGGGAGCTGTTTTTT
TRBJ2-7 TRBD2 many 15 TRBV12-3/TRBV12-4 CASRSTSGETYEQYF TGTGCCAGCAGATCGACTAGCGGGGAAACCTACGAGCAGTACTTC
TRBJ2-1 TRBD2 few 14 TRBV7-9 CASSTSGRDNEQFF TGTGCCAGCAGCACTAGCGGGAGGGACAATGAGCAGTTCTTC
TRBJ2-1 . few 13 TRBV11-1 CASNGDIYNEQFF TGTGCCAGCAACGGCGACATATACAATGAGCAGTTCTTC
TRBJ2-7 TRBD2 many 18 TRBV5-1 CASSSGPSGGLSSYEQYF TGCGCCAGCAGCTCTGGTCCTAGCGGGGGGCTAAGCTCCTACGAGCAGTACTTC
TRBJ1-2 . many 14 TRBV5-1 CASRPGGKDYGYTF TGCGCCAGCAGGCCCGGGGGGAAAGACTATGGCTACACCTTC
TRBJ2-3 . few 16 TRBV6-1 CASSAQEGTSTDTQYF TGTGCCAGCAGTGCCCAGGAGGGGACTAGCACAGATACGCAGTATTTT
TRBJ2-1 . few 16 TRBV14 CASSQEGGLGYNEQFF TGTGCCAGCAGCCAAGAAGGTGGTTTGGGGTACAATGAGCAGTTCTTC
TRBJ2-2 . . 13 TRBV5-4 CARGREKTGELFF TGTGCCAGGGGCCGGGAAAAGACCGGGGAGCTGTTTTTT
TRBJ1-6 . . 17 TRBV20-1 CSASLVVQSSYNSPLHF TGCAGTGCTAGTCTGGTGGTACAGAGCTCCTATAATTCACCCCTCCACTTT
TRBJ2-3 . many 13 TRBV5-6 CASNLGGPDTQYF TGTGCCAGCAACCTGGGGGGGCCAGATACGCAGTATTTT
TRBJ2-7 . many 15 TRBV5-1 CASSLDGPPAYEQYF TGCGCCAGCAGCTTGGATGGTCCTCCCGCCTACGAGCAGTACTTC
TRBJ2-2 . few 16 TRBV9 CASSVGERTNTGELFF TGTGCCAGCAGCGTAGGGGAGCGGACGAACACCGGGGAGCTGTTTTTT